This T cell receptor (beta chain) was sequenced in a study of Tregs in tolerant kidney transplant recipients. Data came from immunoSEQ multiplex PCR; TCRdb stores just in-frame clones and leaves some out. The top ten clones hold 4.7% of a sample with 80,000 to 90,000 clones, more than 80% of them seen once. Germline V gives CDR1 SGHAT, CDR2 FQNNGV. J gave up 1 base and V 1 base, and 10 bases lay outside the gene matches. CDR3 size: 17 residues. The rearrangement joins TRBV11-2 to TRBJ2-7; 7 bases map to TRBD1. The material sequenced was CD8+ T cells from blood. The sequence came from a human donor in good health. The CDR3: CASSLVGGQGVSYEQYF. As DNA, the CDR3 is TGTGCCAGCAGCTTAGTTGGGGGTCAGGGGGTTTCCTACGAGCAGTACTTC.